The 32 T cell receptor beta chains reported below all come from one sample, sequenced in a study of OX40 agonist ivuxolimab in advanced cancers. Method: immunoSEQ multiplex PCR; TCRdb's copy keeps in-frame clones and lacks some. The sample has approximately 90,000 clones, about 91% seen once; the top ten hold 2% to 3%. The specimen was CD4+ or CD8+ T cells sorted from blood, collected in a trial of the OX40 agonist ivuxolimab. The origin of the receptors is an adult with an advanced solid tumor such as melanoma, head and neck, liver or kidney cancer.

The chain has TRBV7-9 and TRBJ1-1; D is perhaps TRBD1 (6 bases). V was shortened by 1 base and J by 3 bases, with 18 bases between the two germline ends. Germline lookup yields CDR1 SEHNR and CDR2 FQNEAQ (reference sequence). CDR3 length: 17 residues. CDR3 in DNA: TGTGCCAGCAGCTTAGGCCGGGGCACAGGGATGGACACTGAAGCTTTCTTT. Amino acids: CASSLGRGTGMDTEAFF.

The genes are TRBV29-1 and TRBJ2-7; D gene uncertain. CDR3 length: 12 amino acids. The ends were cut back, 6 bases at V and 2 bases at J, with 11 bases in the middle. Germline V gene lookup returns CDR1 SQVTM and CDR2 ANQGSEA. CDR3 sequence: CSVQDETYEQYF. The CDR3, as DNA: TGCAGCGTGCAGGACGAGACCTACGAGCAGTACTTC.

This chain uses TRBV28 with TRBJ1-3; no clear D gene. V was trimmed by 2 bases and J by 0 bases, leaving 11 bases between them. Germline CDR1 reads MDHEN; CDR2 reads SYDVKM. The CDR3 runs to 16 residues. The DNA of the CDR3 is TGTGCCAGCAGTTTACGGCAGCTTTACTCTGGAAACACCATATATTTT. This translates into CASSLRQLYSGNTIYF.

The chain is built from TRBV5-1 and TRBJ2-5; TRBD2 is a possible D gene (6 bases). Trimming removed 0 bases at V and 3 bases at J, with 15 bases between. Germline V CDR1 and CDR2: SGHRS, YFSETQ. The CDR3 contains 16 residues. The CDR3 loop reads CASSLDAGTGKETQYF. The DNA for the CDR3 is TGCGCCAGCAGCTTGGATGCGGGGACGGGAAAAGAGACCCAGTACTTC.

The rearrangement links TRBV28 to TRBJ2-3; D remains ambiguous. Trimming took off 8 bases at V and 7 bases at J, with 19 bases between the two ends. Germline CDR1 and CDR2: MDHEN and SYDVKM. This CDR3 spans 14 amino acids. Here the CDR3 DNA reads TGTGCCAGCCTTCCGGGCCCCAATCGAAATACGCAGTATTTT. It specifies CASLPGPNRNTQYF. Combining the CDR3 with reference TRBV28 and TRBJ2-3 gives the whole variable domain DVKVTQSSRYLVKRTGEKVFLECVQDMDHENMFWYRQDPGLGLRLIYFSYDVKMKEKGDIPEGYSVSREKKERFSLILESASTNQTSMYLCASLPGPNRNTQYFGPGTRLTVL.

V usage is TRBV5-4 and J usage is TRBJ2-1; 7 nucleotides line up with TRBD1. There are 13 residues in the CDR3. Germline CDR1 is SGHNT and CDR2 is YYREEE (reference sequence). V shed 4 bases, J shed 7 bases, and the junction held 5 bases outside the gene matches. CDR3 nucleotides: TGTGCCAGCAGCGCCCGGGACAGTAATGAGCAGTTCTTC. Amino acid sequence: CASSARDSNEQFF.

CDR3 region: CASSFTNTDTQYF. As DNA, the CDR3 is TGCGCCAGCAGCTTTACTAACACAGATACGCAGTATTTT. The V and J genes are TRBV5-1 and TRBJ2-3, with unresolved D. The CDR3 covers 13 residues. CDR1 is SGHRS and CDR2 is YFSETQ in the germline V gene. The V end was cut by 2 bases, the J end by 2 bases, with 6 bases between.

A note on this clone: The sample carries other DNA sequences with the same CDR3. CDR3 loop: CASSLRAGPQETQYF. In nucleotides, the CDR3 is TGCGCCAGCAGCTTAAGGGCGGGCCCCCAAGAGACCCAGTACTTC. The chain uses TRBV5-1 and TRBJ2-5; tentatively, D is TRBD2 (5 bases). Germline V gene data show CDR1 as SGHRS and CDR2 as YFSETQ. Trimming stripped 2 bases from V and 1 base from J, with 12 bases between. The CDR3 runs to 15 residues.

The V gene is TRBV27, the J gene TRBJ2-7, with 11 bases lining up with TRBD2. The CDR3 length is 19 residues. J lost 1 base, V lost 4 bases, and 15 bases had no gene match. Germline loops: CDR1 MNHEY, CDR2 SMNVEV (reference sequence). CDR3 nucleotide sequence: TGTGCCAGCAGTTCCCGTGCAGGGGGGACTAGCGGAGGTTCCTACGAGCAGTACTTC. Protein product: CASSSRAGGTSGGSYEQYF.

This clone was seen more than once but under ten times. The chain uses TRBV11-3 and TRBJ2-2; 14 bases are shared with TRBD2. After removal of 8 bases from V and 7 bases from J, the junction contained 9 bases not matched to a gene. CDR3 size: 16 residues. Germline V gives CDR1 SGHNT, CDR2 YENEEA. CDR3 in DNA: TGTGCCAGCGAGGGACTAGCGGGAGTCCAAGTCGGGGAGCTGTTTTTT. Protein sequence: CASEGLAGVQVGELFF.

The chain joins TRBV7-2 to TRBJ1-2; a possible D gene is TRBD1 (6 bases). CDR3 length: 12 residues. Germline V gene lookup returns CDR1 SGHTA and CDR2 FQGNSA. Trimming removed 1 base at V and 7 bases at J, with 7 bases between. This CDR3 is CASSLVGGGYTF. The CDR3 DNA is TGTGCCAGCAGCTTAGTAGGGGGTGGCTACACCTTC.

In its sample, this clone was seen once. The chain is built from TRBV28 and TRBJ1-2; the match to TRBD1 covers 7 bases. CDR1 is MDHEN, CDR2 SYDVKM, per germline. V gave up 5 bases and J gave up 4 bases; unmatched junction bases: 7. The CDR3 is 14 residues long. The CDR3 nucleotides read TGTGCCAGCAGTCCCTCGGGGACAGCCTATGGCTACACCTTC. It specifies CASSPSGTAYGYTF.

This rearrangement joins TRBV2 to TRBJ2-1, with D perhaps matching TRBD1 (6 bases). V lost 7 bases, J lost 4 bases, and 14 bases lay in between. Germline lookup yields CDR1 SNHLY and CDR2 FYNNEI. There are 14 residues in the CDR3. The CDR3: CASTMTGSYNEQFF. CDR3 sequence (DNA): TGTGCCAGCACCATGACAGGCTCTTACAATGAGCAGTTCTTC.

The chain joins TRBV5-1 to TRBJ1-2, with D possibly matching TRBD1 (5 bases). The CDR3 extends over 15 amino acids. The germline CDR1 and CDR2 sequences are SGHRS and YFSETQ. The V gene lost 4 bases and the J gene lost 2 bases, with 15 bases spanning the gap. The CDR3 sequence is CASSLRAGGNYGYTF. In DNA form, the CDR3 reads TGCGCCAGCAGCCTGAGGGCCGGGGGGAACTATGGCTACACCTTC.

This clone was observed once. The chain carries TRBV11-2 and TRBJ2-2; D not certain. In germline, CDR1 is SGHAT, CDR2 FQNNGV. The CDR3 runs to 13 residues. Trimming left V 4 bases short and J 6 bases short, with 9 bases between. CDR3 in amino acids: CASSSGRAGELFF. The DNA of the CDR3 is TGTGCCAGCAGCTCAGGACGCGCCGGGGAGCTGTTTTTT.

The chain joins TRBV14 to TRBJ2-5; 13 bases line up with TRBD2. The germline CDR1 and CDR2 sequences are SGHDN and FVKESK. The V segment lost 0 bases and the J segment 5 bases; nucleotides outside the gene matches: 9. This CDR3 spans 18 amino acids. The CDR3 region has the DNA TGTGCCAGCAGCCAAGATCGGACTAGCGGGAGCCATGGCGAGACCCAGTACTTC. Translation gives CASSQDRTSGSHGETQYF.

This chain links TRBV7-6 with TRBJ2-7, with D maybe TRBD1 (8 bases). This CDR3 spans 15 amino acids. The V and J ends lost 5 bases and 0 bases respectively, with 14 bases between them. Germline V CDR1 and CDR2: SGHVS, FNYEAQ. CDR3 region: CASSITGGASYEQYF. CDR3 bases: TGTGCCAGCAGCATAACAGGGGGGGCCTCCTACGAGCAGTACTTC.

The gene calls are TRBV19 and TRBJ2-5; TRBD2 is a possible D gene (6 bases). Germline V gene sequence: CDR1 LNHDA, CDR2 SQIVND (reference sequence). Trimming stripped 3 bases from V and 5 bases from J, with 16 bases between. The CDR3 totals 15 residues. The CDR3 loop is CASSIGPGRGETQYF. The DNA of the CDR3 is TGTGCCAGTAGTATCGGCCCTGGACGGGGGGAGACCCAGTACTTC.

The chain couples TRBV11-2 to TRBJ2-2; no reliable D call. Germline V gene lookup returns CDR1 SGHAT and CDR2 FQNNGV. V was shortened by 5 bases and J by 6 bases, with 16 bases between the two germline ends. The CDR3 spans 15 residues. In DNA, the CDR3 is TGTGCCAGCAGCCCGACCGAAACCCGGGCCGGGGAGCTGTTTTTT. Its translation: CASSPTETRAGELFF.

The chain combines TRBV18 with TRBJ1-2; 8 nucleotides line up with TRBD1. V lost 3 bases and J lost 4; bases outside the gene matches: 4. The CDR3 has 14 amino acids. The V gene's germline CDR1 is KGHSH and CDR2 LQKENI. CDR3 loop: CASSPTGVGYGYTF. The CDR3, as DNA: TGTGCCAGCTCACCGACAGGGGTCGGCTATGGCTACACCTTC.

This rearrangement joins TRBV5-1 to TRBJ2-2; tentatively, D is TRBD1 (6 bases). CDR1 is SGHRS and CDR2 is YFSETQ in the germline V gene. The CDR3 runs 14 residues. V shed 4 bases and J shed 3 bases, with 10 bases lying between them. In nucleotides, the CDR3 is TGCGCCAGCAGCATAAGACAGGACACCGGGGAGCTGTTTTTT. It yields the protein CASSIRQDTGELFF.

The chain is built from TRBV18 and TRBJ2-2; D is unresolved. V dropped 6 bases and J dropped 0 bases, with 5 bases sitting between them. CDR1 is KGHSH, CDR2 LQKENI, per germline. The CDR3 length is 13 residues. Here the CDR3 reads CASSASNTGELFF. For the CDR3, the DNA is TGTGCCAGCTCCGCATCGAACACCGGGGAGCTGTTTTTT.

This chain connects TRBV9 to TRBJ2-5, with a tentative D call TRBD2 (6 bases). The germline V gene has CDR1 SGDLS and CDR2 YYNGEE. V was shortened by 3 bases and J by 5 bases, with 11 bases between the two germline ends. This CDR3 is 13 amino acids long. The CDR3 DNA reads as TGTGCCAGCAGCGGGAGGGCCGGGGAGACCCAGTACTTC. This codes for CASSGRAGETQYF.

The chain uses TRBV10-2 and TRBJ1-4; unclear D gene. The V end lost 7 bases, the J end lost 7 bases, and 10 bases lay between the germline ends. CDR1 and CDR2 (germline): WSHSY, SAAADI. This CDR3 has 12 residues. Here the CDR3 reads CASTRGREKLFF. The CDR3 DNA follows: TGCGCCAGCACGCGGGGTCGTGAAAAACTGTTTTTT.

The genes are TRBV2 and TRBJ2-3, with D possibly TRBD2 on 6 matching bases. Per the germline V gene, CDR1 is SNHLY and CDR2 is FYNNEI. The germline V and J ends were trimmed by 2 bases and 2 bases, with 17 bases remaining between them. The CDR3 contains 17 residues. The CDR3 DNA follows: TGTGCCAGCAGTGAACCCTGGATTAGCGGATTCACAGATACGCAGTATTTT. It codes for CASSEPWISGFTDTQYF.

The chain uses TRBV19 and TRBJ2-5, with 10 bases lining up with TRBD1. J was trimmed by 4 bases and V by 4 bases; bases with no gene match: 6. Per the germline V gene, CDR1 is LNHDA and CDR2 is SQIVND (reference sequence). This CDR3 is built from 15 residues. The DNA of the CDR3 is TGTGCCAGTAGTACCGGGACAGGGGAGCGAGAGACCCAGTACTTC. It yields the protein CASSTGTGERETQYF.

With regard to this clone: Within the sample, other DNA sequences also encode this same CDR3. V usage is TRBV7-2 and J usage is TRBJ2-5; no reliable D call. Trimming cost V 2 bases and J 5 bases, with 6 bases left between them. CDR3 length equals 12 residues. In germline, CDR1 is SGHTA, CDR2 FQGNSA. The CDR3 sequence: CASSLLSETQYF. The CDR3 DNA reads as TGTGCCAGCAGCTTATTGTCGGAGACCCAGTACTTC.

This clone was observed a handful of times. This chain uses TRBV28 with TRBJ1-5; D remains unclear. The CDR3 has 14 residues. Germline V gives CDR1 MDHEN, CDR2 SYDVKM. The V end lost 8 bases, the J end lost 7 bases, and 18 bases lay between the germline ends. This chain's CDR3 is CASFPRGGRQPQHF. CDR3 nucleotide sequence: TGTGCCAGCTTCCCCCGGGGAGGCCGGCAGCCCCAGCATTTT.

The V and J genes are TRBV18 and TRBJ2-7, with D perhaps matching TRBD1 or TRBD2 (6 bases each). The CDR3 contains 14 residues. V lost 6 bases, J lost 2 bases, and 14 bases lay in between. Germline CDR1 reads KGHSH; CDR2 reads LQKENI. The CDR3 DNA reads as TGTGCCAGCTCGAGGGGGGCGCAGACCTACGAGCAGTACTTC. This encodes CASSRGAQTYEQYF. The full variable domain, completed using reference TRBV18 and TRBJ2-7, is NAGVMQNPRHLVRRRGQEARLRCSPMKGHSHVYWYRQLPEEGLKFMVYLQKENIIDESGMPKERFSAEFPKEGPSILRIQQVVRGDSAAYFCASSRGAQTYEQYFGPGTRLTVT.

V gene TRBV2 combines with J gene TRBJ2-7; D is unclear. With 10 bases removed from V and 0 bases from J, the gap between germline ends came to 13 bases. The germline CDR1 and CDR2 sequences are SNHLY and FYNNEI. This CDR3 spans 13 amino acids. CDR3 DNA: TGTGCCACCCATGACCGGAGCTCCTACGAGCAGTACTTC. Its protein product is CATHDRSSYEQYF.

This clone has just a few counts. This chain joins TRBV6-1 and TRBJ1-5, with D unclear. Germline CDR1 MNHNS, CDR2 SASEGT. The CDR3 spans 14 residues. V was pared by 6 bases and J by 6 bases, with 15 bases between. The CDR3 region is CASRMQELPQPQHF. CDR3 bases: TGTGCCAGCAGGATGCAGGAGCTCCCTCAGCCCCAGCATTTT.

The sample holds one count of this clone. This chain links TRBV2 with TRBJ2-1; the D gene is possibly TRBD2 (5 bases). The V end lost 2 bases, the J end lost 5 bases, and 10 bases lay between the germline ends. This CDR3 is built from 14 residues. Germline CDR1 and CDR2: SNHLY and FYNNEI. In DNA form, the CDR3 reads TGTGCCAGCAGTGAATTGAAGCGGAACAATGAGCAGTTCTTC. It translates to CASSELKRNNEQFF.